This paragraph reports one TCR beta chain. The antigen is undetermined. This specimen comes from a study of T cells expressing NK-cell markers. On the study more broadly: Cells sorted as CD3+CD56+NKG2C+, CD3+CD56+NKG2C- and CD3+CD56-NKG2C+ T cells supplied the TCR beta repertoires. Seven donors tested HCMV-seropositive and one tested seronegative among the eight sequenced.

No DNA is given; TCRdb re-called the 5' RACE reads and lists each CDR3 protein once. The sample is made up of about 160,000 distinct CDR3 sequences, and the top ten hold 15% to 20% of it. The CDR3 spans 14 residues. Germline V CDR1 and CDR2: SGHAT, FQNNGV. Points from the study as a whole: For several donors, these clonotypes were likewise the leading ones in the CD3+CD56-NKG2C+ fraction. In more than 5 donors, dominant CD3+CD56+NKG2C+ clones formed about 1.0-7.5% of CD8+ cells.

Source material: blood T cells: a sorted CD56 or NKG2C T cell subset, CD4+ or CD8+ T cells, or bulk PBMC T cells (not recorded which). The gene calls are TRBV11-2 and TRBJ1-6; TCRdb picks TRBD1, but there is no DNA to check that call. This clonotype originated in a woman aged 18-70 years in good health. The CDR3 region is CASSFEQGISPLHF.